The 20 T cell receptor beta chains given below trace back to one sample, sequenced in a study of Graves' ophthalmopathy and Graves' hyperthyroidism. RNA transcripts yielded amplified TCR beta CDR3 regions. HTBI primers served in a first-round RT-PCR, which a second-round multiplex PCR followed. Each CDR3 protein is one row after TCRdb ran MiXCR on the multiplex PCR reads. The sample records roughly 1.1 million distinct CDR3 sequences, about two fifths being singletons. The sample was peripheral blood or thyroid tissue (not recorded which). The source of these receptors is an adult man with Graves' hyperthyroidism.

This clonotype was counted only a few times. The chain has TRBV12-3 or TRBV12-4 and TRBJ1-3; unclear D gene. Trimming shortened V by 7 bases and J by 0 bases, and 4 bases separated the two germline ends. This CDR3 is built from 12 residues. For the CDR3, the DNA is TGTGCCAGCATGAGCTCTGGAAACACCATATATTTT. Protein sequence: CASMSSGNTIYF.

The chain couples TRBV7-6 to TRBJ2-7; D is perhaps TRBD1 (6 bases). CDR1 is SGHVS, CDR2 FNYEAQ, per germline. V gave up 1 base and J gave up 3 bases, with 13 bases separating them. CDR3 length: 15 amino acids. The CDR3 coding sequence is TGTGCCAGCAGCTTAGTAGGGGGACGGTTCTACGAGCAGTACTTC. Protein sequence: CASSLVGGRFYEQYF.

The chain is built from TRBV7-2 and TRBJ1-1, with D possibly matching TRBD1 (6 bases). The V end lost 6 bases, the J end lost 4 bases, and 18 bases lay between the germline ends. The CDR3 totals 15 residues. In germline, CDR1 is SGHTA, CDR2 FQGNSA. CDR3 bases: TGTGCCAGCAGACCCGAGGGGGGGGGGGGCACTGAAGCTTTCTTT. Translated, it gives CASRPEGGGGTEAFF.

Concerning this clonotype: Since a much larger clone is just one base distant, this may be a read error. This sequence joins TRBV9 and TRBJ2-7; 7 nucleotides agree with TRBD2. Germline assignment: CDR1 SGDLS and CDR2 YYNGEE. Trimming at V came to 5 bases and at J to 6 bases, leaving 14 bases not matched to a gene. The CDR3 covers 15 residues. CDR3 in amino acids: CASSAGEGFACEQYF. CDR3 DNA sequence: TGTGCCAGCAGTGCGGGGGAGGGGTTCGCCTGCGAGCAGTACTTC.

The CDR3: CASSRNTGPQHF. Here the CDR3 DNA reads TGTGCCAGTAGCAGAAACACAGGGCCCCAGCATTTT. The chain employs TRBV19 and TRBJ1-5; D is possibly TRBD1 (5 bases). Trimming stripped 6 bases from V and 9 bases from J, with 12 bases between. CDR3 length equals 12 residues. CDR1 and CDR2 from the germline V gene are LNHDA and SQIVND (reference sequence).

This clonotype was counted ten times or more. The V and J genes are TRBV10-3 and TRBJ2-7; D is uncertain. This CDR3 region has 12 residues. Germline V gene sequence: CDR1 ENHRY, CDR2 SYGVKD. Between the trimmed V and J ends, which lost 4 bases and 6 bases, there was a span of 10 bases. CDR3 sequence (DNA): TGTGCCATCAGTGGGTTCGAGCTCGAGCAGTACTTC. This codes for CAISGFELEQYF.

A word on this clonotype: Its ends do not fully match the called genes, so a read error is possible. The V gene is TRBV10-2, the J gene TRBJ1-2; D perhaps matches TRBD1 (5 bases). CDR1 is WSHSY and CDR2 is SAAADI in the germline V gene. This CDR3 contains 13 residues. CDR3 sequence reads: CAAAGTGNYGYTF. Written as DNA, the CDR3 is TGTGCCGCAGCCGGGACCGGAAACTATGGCTACACCTTC.

The table lists this clonotype with many counts. The rearrangement uses TRBV11-2 and TRBJ1-6; possibly TRBD1 for D (5 bases). Germline CDR1 reads SGHAT; CDR2 reads FQNNGV. V lost 1 base to trimming and J lost 10 bases, with 14 bases between them. The CDR3 contains 15 residues. The CDR3 spells CASSLVQGEKSPLHF. CDR3 bases: TGTGCCAGCAGCTTAGTGCAGGGCGAGAAATCACCCCTCCACTTT.

This chain connects TRBV20-1 to TRBJ2-5; the D gene could be TRBD1 or TRBD2 (7 bases each). The V and J ends lost 2 bases and 4 bases respectively, with 20 bases between them. The CDR3 loop spans 16 amino acids. Germline CDR1 is DFQATT and CDR2 is SNEGSKA (reference sequence). CDR3 DNA: TGCAGTGCTAGAAGGACGGACAGGCCGGGGGGAGAGACCCAGTACTTC. Translation: CSARRTDRPGGETQYF.

Ten or more counts support this clonotype. The chain combines TRBV7-9 with TRBJ1-1; no clear D gene. There are 12 residues in the CDR3. Trimming stripped 3 bases from V and 5 bases from J, with 7 bases between. Germline loops: CDR1 SEHNR, CDR2 FQNEAQ (reference sequence). The CDR3 DNA reads TGTGCCAGCAGCTTCAAAGGTACTGAAGCTTTCTTT. Protein product: CASSFKGTEAFF.

This rearrangement joins TRBV9 to TRBJ1-5; D unclear. Deletions cut 3 bases from V and 11 bases from J, with 24 bases between. The CDR3 runs to 16 residues. Per germline, CDR1 SGDLS and CDR2 YYNGEE. The CDR3 nucleotides read TGTGCCAGCAGCGCCGTAATAGCGGGAGTAGGAGAGACCCAGCATTTT. It specifies CASSAVIAGVGETQHF. Full variable domain (outside the CDR3, taken from reference TRBV9 and TRBJ1-5): DSGVTQTPKHLITATGQRVTLRCSPRSGDLSVYWYQQSLDQGLQFLIQYYNGEERAKGNILERFSAQQFPDLHSELNLSSLELGDSALYFCASSAVIAGVGETQHFGDGTRLSIL.

This clonotype was detected ten times or more. The junction departs from germline at one end; a sequencing error may be responsible. The V and J genes are TRBV7-2 and TRBJ2-2, with D uncertain. The germline gives CDR1 SGHTA, CDR2 FQGNSA. The CDR3 loop spans 13 amino acids. This CDR3 is CASSLDRAGELFF. CDR3 DNA sequence: TGCGCCAGCAGCTTGGATCGGGCCGGGGAGCTGTTTTTT.

The V call is TRBV6-1, the J call TRBJ1-5; D is perhaps TRBD1 (5 bases). Trimming stripped 2 bases from V and 6 bases from J, with 11 bases between. Germline CDR1 and CDR2: MNHNS and SASEGT. CDR3 length equals 14 residues. For the CDR3, the DNA is TGTGCCAGCAGTGAATGGGGGTTCGGTCAGCCCCAGCATTTT. The encoded protein is CASSEWGFGQPQHF.

This clonotype was seen at least ten times. In DNA form, the CDR3 reads TGCAGTGCTAGCCACACCGGGACAGGGGCCTCTGGGCAGTACTTC. This translates into CSASHTGTGASGQYF. This rearrangement joins TRBV20-1 to TRBJ2-7; 10 positions match TRBD1. The V gene's germline CDR1 is DFQATT and CDR2 SNEGSKA (reference sequence). CDR3 length equals 15 residues. Unmatched junction bases numbered 14, after V lost 3 bases and J lost 9 bases.

The rearrangement links TRBV30 to TRBJ1-3; weak D call: TRBD1 (6 bases). Trimming removed 1 base from V and 1 base from J, with 11 bases in between. CDR1 GTSNPN and CDR2 SVGIG come from the germline V gene (reference sequence). The CDR3 is made up of 15 amino acids. The CDR3 region is CAWSEGTNSGNTIYF. The CDR3 DNA is TGTGCCTGGAGTGAAGGGACAAATTCTGGAAACACCATATATTTT. Drawing the rest from reference TRBV30 and TRBJ1-3, the complete variable domain is SQTIHQWPATLVQPVGSPLSLECTVEGTSNPNLYWYRQAAGRGLQLLFYSVGIGQISSEVPQNLSASRPQDRQFILSSKKLLLSDSGFYLCAWSEGTNSGNTIYFGEGSWLTVV.

With respect to this clonotype: A single base separates this from a much larger clone, so it may be a read error. The chain employs TRBV7-3 and TRBJ2-5; TRBD2 aligns across 12 bases. The junction had 9 bases not matched to a gene; V was cut back by 8 bases and J by 2 bases. This CDR3 has 16 residues. Germline V gene data show CDR1 as SGHTA and CDR2 as FQGTGA. The CDR3 sequence: CASHQTSGRPQETQYF. CDR3 coding DNA: TGTGCCAGCCATCAGACTAGCGGGAGACCTCAAGAGACCCAGTACTTC.

This clonotype occurred a few times. V usage is TRBV7-2 and J usage is TRBJ2-7; TRBD2 aligns across 8 bases. CDR3 size: 16 residues. Germline loops: CDR1 SGHTA, CDR2 FQGNSA. V dropped 1 base and J dropped 2; count of bases not matched to a gene: 7. CDR3 protein: CASSLVRSSGPYEQYF. CDR3 nucleotide sequence: TGTGCCAGCAGCTTAGTACGTTCTAGCGGGCCCTACGAGCAGTACTTC.

In this sample, this clonotype turned up many times. CDR3 amino acids: CSARSHEQYF. In DNA form, the CDR3 reads TGCAGTGCTAGATCCCACGAGCAGTACTTC. The chain recombines TRBV20-1 with TRBJ2-7; D is uncertain. The CDR3 consists of 10 residues. V was cut by 2 bases and J by 5 bases, with 4 bases left in between. CDR1 is DFQATT and CDR2 is SNEGSKA in the germline V gene (reference sequence).

With regard to this clonotype: Without the conserved terminal phenylalanine or tryptophan, this CDR3 likely stems from a read error. This chain links TRBV7-9 with TRBJ2-7; D ambiguous. Trimming pared 3 bases from V and 3 bases from J, leaving 9 bases between. Germline lookup yields CDR1 SEHNR and CDR2 FQNEAQ (reference sequence). The CDR3 consists of 13 residues. CDR3 in amino acids: CASSLEGLYEQYL. CDR3 nucleotides: TGTGCCAGCAGCTTGGAAGGCCTCTACGAGCAGTACCTC.

The CDR3 loop is CSVEEGGYGYTIYF. Written as DNA, the CDR3 is TGCAGCGTTGAAGAGGGGGGCTATGGCTACACCATATATTTT. The genes are TRBV29-1 and TRBJ1-3; possible D gene TRBD1, 6 bases. CDR1 is SQVTM, CDR2 ANQGSEA, per germline. CDR3 length equals 14 residues. Deletions cut 0 bases from V and 8 bases from J, with 14 bases between.